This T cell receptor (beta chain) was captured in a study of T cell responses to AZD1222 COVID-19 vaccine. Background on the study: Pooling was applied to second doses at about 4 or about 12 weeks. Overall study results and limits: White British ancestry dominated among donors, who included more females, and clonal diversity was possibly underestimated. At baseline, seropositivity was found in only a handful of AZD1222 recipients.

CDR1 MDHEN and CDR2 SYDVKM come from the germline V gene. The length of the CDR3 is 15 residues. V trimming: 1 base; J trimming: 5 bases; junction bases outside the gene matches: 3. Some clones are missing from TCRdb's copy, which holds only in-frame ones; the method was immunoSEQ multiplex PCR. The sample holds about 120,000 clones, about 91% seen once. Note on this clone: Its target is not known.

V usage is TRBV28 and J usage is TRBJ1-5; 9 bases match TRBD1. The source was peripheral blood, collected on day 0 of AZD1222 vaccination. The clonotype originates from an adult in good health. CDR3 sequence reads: CASSLLQGADQPQHF. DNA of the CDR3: TGTGCCAGCAGTTTATTACAGGGGGCAGATCAGCCCCAGCATTTT.